The clone carrying this TCR beta chain was observed a few times. V was clipped by 6 bases and J by 0 bases, with 11 bases between them. In germline, CDR1 is WNHNN, CDR2 SYGVQD (reference sequence). The CDR3 sequence is 14 residues long. This sample's time point: baseline pretreatment blood. Described treatment: 15 Gy SBRT to primary tumor, nephrectomy 4 weeks later. This specimen belongs to a study of radiation and T cells in renal cell carcinoma. The table came from immunoSEQ multiplex PCR; TCRdb's copy has only in-frame clones and leaves some out. The sample carries 90,000 to 95,000 clones, 82% recorded once.

Sequencing was performed on blood, taken from a patient whose treatment included radiotherapy and nephrectomy. The clonotype originates from a man aged 55 to 69 with renal cell carcinoma. The chain recombines TRBV10-1 with TRBJ1-1; D gene unclear. The CDR3 DNA reads as TGCGCCAGCAGCCCTGGATTCATGAACACTGAAGCTTTCTTT. It translates to CASSPGFMNTEAFF.